This paragraph reports one T cell receptor (beta chain). As yet, its antigen is unknown. This sample is drawn from a study of persistence of HIV-infected CD4 T cells. Nonspecific anti-CD3/anti-CD28 bead stimulation represents the broad CD4+ T cell repertoire. Sorting of responding CD4+ T cells relied on upregulated CD40 ligand together with CD69. CD4+ T cell counts exceeded 400 cells/uL; CMV serology was positive. The libraries were made with immunoSEQ version 4 in survey mode. Generated by immunoSEQ multiplex PCR, the TCRdb table keeps only in-frame clones and is missing some. The sample shows 35,000 to 50,000 clones, about 89% of them seen only once. The V gene's germline CDR1 is KGHDR and CDR2 SFDVKD. CDR3 length: 13 amino acids. The V and J ends lost 4 bases and 5 bases respectively, with 8 bases between them.

The chain has TRBV24-1 and TRBJ2-1; D may be TRBD1 (6 bases). The origin of this receptor is an adult man with HIV who was CMV-seropositive. Sequencing used CD4+ T cells sorted from PBMCs after approximately 19-hour stimulation, obtained from a patient who received antiretroviral therapy. As DNA, the CDR3 is TGTGCCACCAGTGACGGACAGAACAATGAGCAGTTCTTC. Translated: CATSDGQNNEQFF.